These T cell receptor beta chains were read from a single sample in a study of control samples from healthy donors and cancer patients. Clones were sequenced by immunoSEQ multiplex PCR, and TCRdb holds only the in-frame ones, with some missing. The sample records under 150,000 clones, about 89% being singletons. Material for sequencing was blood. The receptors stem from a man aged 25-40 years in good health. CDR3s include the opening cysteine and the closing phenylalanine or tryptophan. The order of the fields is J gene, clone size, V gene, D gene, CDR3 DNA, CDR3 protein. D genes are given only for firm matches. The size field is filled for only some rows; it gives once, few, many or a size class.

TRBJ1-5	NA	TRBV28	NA	TGTGCCAGCAGTTTTGTAGGGGCCGGCGGCAATCAGCCCCAGCATTTT	CASSFVGAGGNQPQHF
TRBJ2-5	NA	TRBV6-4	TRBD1	TGTGCCAGCAGTGACCCGGGACAGGGAGGGACCCAGTACTTC	CASSDPGQGGTQYF
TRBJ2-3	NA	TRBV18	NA	TGTGCCAGCTCCCGGTGGGACAATCCCCTCGATACGCAGTATTTT	CASSRWDNPLDTQYF
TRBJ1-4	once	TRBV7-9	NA	TGTGCCAGCAGCTTAACCTCGAATGAAAAACTGTTTTTT	CASSLTSNEKLFF
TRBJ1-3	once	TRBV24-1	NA	TGTGCCACCAGTAGGACAGATGGAAACACCATATATTTT	CATSRTDGNTIYF
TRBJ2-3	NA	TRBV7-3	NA	TGTGCCAGCAGCTTCGGCACAGATACGCAGTATTTT	CASSFGTDTQYF
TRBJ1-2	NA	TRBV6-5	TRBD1	TGTGCCAGCAGGACTCCCACAGGGGTCTATGGCTACACCTTC	CASRTPTGVYGYTF
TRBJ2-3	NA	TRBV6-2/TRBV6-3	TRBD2	TGTGCCAGCAGTTACCCCCCGGGACTAGCAAGAGATACGCAGTATTTT	CASSYPPGLARDTQYF
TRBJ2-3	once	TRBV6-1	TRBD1	TGTGCCAGCAGTGATGAAACGGGCCGGACAGGGGACACAGATACGCAGTATTTT	CASSDETGRTGDTDTQYF
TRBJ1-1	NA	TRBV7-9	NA	TGTGCCAGCAGCTTAGAGGTTCGCAGCGGAGCTTTCTTT	CASSLEVRSGAFF
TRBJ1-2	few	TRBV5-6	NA	TGTGCCAGCAGCTTGGTTGGCTATGGCTACACCTTC	CASSLVGYGYTF
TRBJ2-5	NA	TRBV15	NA	TGTGCCACCAGCACCCAGAGGGGGACCCAGTACTTC	CATSTQRGTQYF
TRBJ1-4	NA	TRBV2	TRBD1	TGTGCCAGCAGCGAAGGGGGACAGGGGTTAAAACTGTTTTTT	CASSEGGQGLKLFF
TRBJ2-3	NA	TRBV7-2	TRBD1	TGTGCCAGCAGCACCAAGACAGGGGGACCTTTCACAGATACGCAGTATTTT	CASSTKTGGPFTDTQYF
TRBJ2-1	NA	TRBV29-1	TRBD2	TGCAGCGTGAGGGGACTAGCGGTTTATGAGCAGTTCTTC	CSVRGLAVYEQFF
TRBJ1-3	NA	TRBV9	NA	TGTGCCAGCAGCGTAGGCAAGGGGACTGGAAACACCATATATTTT	CASSVGKGTGNTIYF
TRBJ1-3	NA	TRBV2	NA	TGTGCCAGCAGTAAAACTGCGAACTCTGGAAACACCATATATTTT	CASSKTANSGNTIYF
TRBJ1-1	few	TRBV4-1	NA	TGCGCCAGCAGCCAAGACAGGGCCCGAACTACTGAAGCTTTCTTT	CASSQDRARTTEAFF
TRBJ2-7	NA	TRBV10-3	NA	TGTGCCATCAGTGAGTGGTCTCTGGGGCTAGGGGAGCAGTACTTC	CAISEWSLGLGEQYF
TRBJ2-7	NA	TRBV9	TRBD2	TGTGCCAGCAGCGTAGGGACTAGCTTCACCTACGAGCAGTACTTC	CASSVGTSFTYEQYF
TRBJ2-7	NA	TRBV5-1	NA	TGCGCCAGCAGCTTGCCCCTCGTAGGAGGTGCCGAGCAGTACTTC	CASSLPLVGGAEQYF
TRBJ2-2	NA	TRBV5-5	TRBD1	TGTGCCAGCAGCACCGGGACAGGGGGTTTCACCGGGGAGCTGTTTTTT	CASSTGTGGFTGELFF
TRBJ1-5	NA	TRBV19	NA	TGTGCCAGTAGTCGTTTCAGGCAGCCCCAGCATTTT	CASSRFRQPQHF
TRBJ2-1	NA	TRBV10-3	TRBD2	TGTGCCATCAGTGAGTCCCGGGGGGGCTATGAGCAGTTCTTC	CAISESRGGYEQFF
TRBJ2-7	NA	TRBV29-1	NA	TGCAGCGTTGAAGATATTGGCAGGCCAAACGAGCAGTACTTC	CSVEDIGRPNEQYF
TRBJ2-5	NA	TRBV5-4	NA	TGTGCCAGCAGCTTGGCCGTTGGACCCCAAGAGACCCAGTACTTC	CASSLAVGPQETQYF
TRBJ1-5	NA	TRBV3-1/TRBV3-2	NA	TGTGCCAGCAGCCAAGCGGGTCAGCCCCAGCATTTT	CASSQAGQPQHF
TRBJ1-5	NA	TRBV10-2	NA	TGCGCCAGCAGTGATTATAGCAATCAGCCCCAGCATTTT	CASSDYSNQPQHF
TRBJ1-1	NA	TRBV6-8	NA	TGTGCCAGCGGTAAAACGGTTGAAGCTTTCTTT	CASGKTVEAFF
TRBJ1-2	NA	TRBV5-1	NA	TGCGCCAGCAGCTTGGATGGGACGGCAGGCTATGGCTACACCTTC	CASSLDGTAGYGYTF
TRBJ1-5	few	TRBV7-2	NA	TGTGCCAGCAGCTTAGACGGAGCTCAGCCCCAGCATTTT	CASSLDGAQPQHF
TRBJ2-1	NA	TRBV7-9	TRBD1	TGTGCCAGCAGCTTAGGGGACAGGCAGTTCTTC	CASSLGDRQFF
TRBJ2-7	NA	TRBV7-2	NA	TGTGCCAGCAGCCCGGGGGACCACTCCTACGAGCAGTACTTC	CASSPGDHSYEQYF
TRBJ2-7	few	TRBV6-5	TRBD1	TGTGCCAGCAGGCGGAATACAGGGGGTACCTACGAGCAGTACTTC	CASRRNTGGTYEQYF
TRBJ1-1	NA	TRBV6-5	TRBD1	TGTGCCAGCAGTCTCAGGGGGCGCCTGGGAACTGAAGCTTTCTTT	CASSLRGRLGTEAFF
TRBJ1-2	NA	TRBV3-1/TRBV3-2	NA	TGTGCCAGCAGCCAAGTCCCCCATGGCTACACCTTC	CASSQVPHGYTF
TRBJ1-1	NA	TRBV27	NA	TGTGCCAGCAGTCCCTCTAGAGGTAGGGGCCCCACTGAAGCTTTCTTT	CASSPSRGRGPTEAFF
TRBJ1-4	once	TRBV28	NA	TGTGCCAGCAGTTTACGAGGGCCTAATGAAAAACTGTTTTTT	CASSLRGPNEKLFF
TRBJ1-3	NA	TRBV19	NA	TGTGCCAGTAACTACAGCCCCGGAAACACCATATATTTT	CASNYSPGNTIYF
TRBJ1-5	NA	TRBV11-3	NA	TGTGCCAGCAGCTTTACAGCCGTCGAGCCCCAGCATTTT	CASSFTAVEPQHF
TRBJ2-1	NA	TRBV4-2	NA	TGTGCCAGCAGCCAAGCGCCCGGGACCCACAATGAGCAGTTCTTC	CASSQAPGTHNEQFF
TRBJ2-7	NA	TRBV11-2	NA	TGTGCCAGCAGCTTGGCTTTTCACGGCGGGTCCGAGCAGTACTTC	CASSLAFHGGSEQYF
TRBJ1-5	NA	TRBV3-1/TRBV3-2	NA	TGTGCCAGCAGCCAAGTAGGAGAAATTCAGCCCCAGCATTTT	CASSQVGEIQPQHF
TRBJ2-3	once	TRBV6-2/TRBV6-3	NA	TGTGCCAGCAGTGACCCCCCGGGCGATACGCAGTATTTT	CASSDPPGDTQYF
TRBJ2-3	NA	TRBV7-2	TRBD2	TGTGCCAGCAGCCCTCGGACTAGTGATACGCAGTATTTT	CASSPRTSDTQYF
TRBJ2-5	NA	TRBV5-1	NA	TGCGCCAGCAGCTGGCGACCGGGCCGAACGTTGGAGACCCAGTACTTC	CASSWRPGRTLETQYF
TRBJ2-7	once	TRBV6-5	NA	TGTGCCAGCAGTTACTCGACCACATACGAGCAGTACTTC	CASSYSTTYEQYF
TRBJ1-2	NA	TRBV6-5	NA	TGTGCCAGCCTCCCCAACAAGGATACCTTC	CASLPNKDTF
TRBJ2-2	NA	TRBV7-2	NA	TGTGCCAGCAGCCTGCAGGGGTGGGACACCGGGGAGCTGTTTTTT	CASSLQGWDTGELFF
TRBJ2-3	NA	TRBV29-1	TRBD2	TGCAGCGGAAAGCGGGAGGGCCGCACAGATACGCAGTATTTT	CSGKREGRTDTQYF
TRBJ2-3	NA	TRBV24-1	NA	TGTGCCACCAGTGATTGGCCGATTACTAGCACAGATACGCAGTATTTT	CATSDWPITSTDTQYF
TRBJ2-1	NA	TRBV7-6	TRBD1	TGTGCCAGCAGCCCCAGGACAGGGATCTACAATGAGCAGTTCTTC	CASSPRTGIYNEQFF
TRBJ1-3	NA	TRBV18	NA	TGTGCCAGCTCACCAAGAGAATTAATGGGAAACACCATATATTTT	CASSPRELMGNTIYF
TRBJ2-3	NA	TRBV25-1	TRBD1	TGTGCCAGCAGTGTAGAGACAGGGGGCGGCACAGATACGCAGTATTTT	CASSVETGGGTDTQYF
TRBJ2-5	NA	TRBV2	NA	TGTGCCAGCAGTACGGTCCAAGAGACCCAGTACTTC	CASSTVQETQYF